The TCR beta chain under discussion was sequenced for a study of identical twins. Notes on this clonotype: Its antigen is unidentified.

A universal primer binding site was introduced by template switching. The final cDNA contained unique molecular identifiers. MiXCR, applied by TCRdb to the 5' RACE reads, yields one record per CDR3 protein. This table has approximately 890,000 distinct CDR3 sequences, around 12% appearing once. Only healthy Caucasians were enrolled as donors. Study-wide results and caveats: Conclusions came from cross-sectional statistical analysis, not from following the same donors. Some out-of-frame alpha sequences were shared by twins, and these showed excess low generation probability.

The CDR3 has 8 residues. Per the germline V gene, CDR1 is SGHNT and CDR2 is YYREEE (reference sequence). The sample also formed part of further work on yellow fever vaccine responses in identical twins.

The V gene is TRBV5-4, the J gene TRBJ2-7; unclear D gene. The source of this sequence is a woman aged 18-29 years in good health. The sample consisted of PBMCs. Here the CDR3 DNA reads TGTGCATCCTACGAGCAGTACGTC. It specifies CASYEQYV.